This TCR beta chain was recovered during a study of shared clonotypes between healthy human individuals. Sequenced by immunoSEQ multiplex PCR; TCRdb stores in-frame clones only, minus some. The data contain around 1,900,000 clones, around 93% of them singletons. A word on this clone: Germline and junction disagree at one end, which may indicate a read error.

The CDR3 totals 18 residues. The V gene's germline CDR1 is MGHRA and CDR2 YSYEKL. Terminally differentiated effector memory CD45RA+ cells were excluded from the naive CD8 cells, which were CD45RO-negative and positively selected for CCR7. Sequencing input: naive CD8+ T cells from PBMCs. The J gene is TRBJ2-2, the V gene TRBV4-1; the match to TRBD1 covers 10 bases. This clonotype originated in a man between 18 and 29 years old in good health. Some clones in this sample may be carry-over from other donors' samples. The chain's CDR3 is CASSPRQGARKNAGELFF. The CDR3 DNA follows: TGCGCCAGCAGCCCGAGACAGGGGGCGAGGAAGAACGCCGGGGAGCTGTTTTTT.